Presented here are 28 T cell receptor beta chains from one specimen sequenced in a study of blood T cell dynamics during melanoma immunotherapy. Time point here: week 3, after first cycle of checkpoint inhibitor. The protocol was immunoSEQ multiplex PCR, while the TCRdb copy is restricted to in-frame clones and leaves out a portion. The table has over 10,000 clones, around nine tenths seen once; the top ten hold 0.15% to 0.2%. The sample here was effector memory CD8+ T cells from blood, taken from a patient treated with checkpoint blockade. The receptors were sampled from a human donor with melanoma.

The rearrangement uses TRBV19 and TRBJ1-2; D remains unclear. CDR1 and CDR2 from the germline V gene are LNHDA and SQIVND (reference sequence). V lost 7 bases, J lost 5 bases, and 14 bases lay in between. The CDR3 totals 13 residues. The CDR3 sequence is CASNPGVGYGYTF. CDR3 sequence (DNA): TGTGCCAGTAACCCCGGGGTTGGGTATGGCTACACCTTC.

This clone is a singleton in its sample. The V gene is TRBV2, the J gene TRBJ2-7; 8 nucleotides line up with TRBD1. The CDR3 spans 13 residues. Germline V gene sequence: CDR1 SNHLY, CDR2 FYNNEI. Germline trimming cut 4 bases from V and 4 bases from J; bases unmatched to any gene: 3. In DNA form, the CDR3 reads TGTGCCAGCAGTGCAGGGGGCGCGTACGAGCAGTACTTC. Its translation: CASSAGGAYEQYF. Variable domain in full (rest from reference TRBV2 and TRBJ2-7): EPEVTQTPSHQVTQMGQEVILRCVPISNHLYFYWYRQILGQKVEFLVSFYNNEISEKSEIFDDQFSVERPDGSNFTLKIRSTKLEDSAMYFCASSAGGAYEQYFGPGTRLTVT.

V gene TRBV10-3 combines with J gene TRBJ1-5, with D uncertain. The germline gives CDR1 ENHRY, CDR2 SYGVKD. Trimming cost V 0 bases and J 0 bases, with 12 bases left between them. The CDR3 is made up of 17 amino acids. As DNA, the CDR3 is TGTGCCATCAGTGAGTCGTTGGGATCTTATAGCAATCAGCCCCAGCATTTT. It yields the protein CAISESLGSYSNQPQHF.

This chain links TRBV19 with TRBJ1-1, with unresolved D. Germline CDR1 reads LNHDA; CDR2 reads SQIVND (reference sequence). The V end lost 6 bases, the J end lost 0 bases, and 5 bases lay between the germline ends. This CDR3 contains 12 residues. CDR3 nucleotides: TGTGCCAGTAGCGCCCTGAACACTGAAGCTTTCTTT. Amino acids: CASSALNTEAFF.

The rearrangement links TRBV28 to TRBJ1-5; D unresolved. CDR3 size: 15 residues. Germline CDR1 reads MDHEN; CDR2 reads SYDVKM. Trimming cost V 7 bases and J 0 bases, with 13 bases left between them. The CDR3 protein is CASTRERTSNQPQHF. The CDR3 DNA is TGTGCCAGCACTCGGGAACGGACTAGCAATCAGCCCCAGCATTTT.

This clone occurred once. The rearrangement uses TRBV20-1 and TRBJ1-1; D not resolved. Germline V lookup: CDR1 DFQATT, CDR2 SNEGSKA (reference sequence). CDR3 length equals 10 residues. V gave up 6 bases and J gave up 10 bases, with 12 bases separating them. This CDR3 is CSALWGGAFF. The CDR3 bases are TGCAGTGCCCTCTGGGGAGGAGCTTTCTTT.

This sequence joins TRBV5-8 and TRBJ2-3, with 10 bases fitting TRBD2. The germline V gene has CDR1 SGHTS and CDR2 YDEGEE. V lost 1 base and J lost 5; bases outside the gene matches: 4. The CDR3 loop spans 15 amino acids. CDR3 in amino acids: CASSLLLAGVDTQYF. The CDR3 DNA is TGTGCCAGCAGCTTGCTCCTAGCGGGAGTAGATACGCAGTATTTT.

V usage is TRBV19 and J usage is TRBJ1-1; no reliable D call. The CDR3 runs to 14 residues. Per the germline V gene, CDR1 is LNHDA and CDR2 is SQIVND (reference sequence). The germline V and J ends were trimmed by 0 bases and 2 bases, with 7 bases remaining between them. The CDR3 DNA sequence: TGTGCCAGTAGTATAGATATGACCAACACTGAAGCTTTCTTT. As protein: CASSIDMTNTEAFF.

This chain connects TRBV29-1 to TRBJ1-2; D is unresolved. This CDR3 spans 13 amino acids. Germline CDR1 reads SQVTM; CDR2 reads ANQGSEA. Trimming took 0 bases from V and 2 from J, leaving 7 bases between them. The DNA of the CDR3 is TGCAGCGTTGAAGATCCTGCGAACTATGGCTACACCTTC. It translates to CSVEDPANYGYTF.

J is TRBJ2-7 and V is TRBV9; 8 positions agree with TRBD2. This CDR3 is built from 15 residues. V shed 3 bases and J 2 bases; nucleotides not matched to a gene: 7. The germline V gene has CDR1 SGDLS and CDR2 YYNGEE. This chain's CDR3 is CASSAKAGEPYEQYF. The DNA of the CDR3 is TGTGCCAGCAGCGCCAAAGCGGGAGAACCCTACGAGCAGTACTTC.

The chain is built from TRBV5-4 and TRBJ1-3; 10 nucleotides match TRBD1. CDR3 length equals 18 residues. The trim removed 0 bases at V and 0 bases at J, leaving 6 bases unmatched. CDR1 is SGHNT, CDR2 YYREEE, per germline (reference sequence). CDR3 DNA sequence: TGTGCCAGCAGCTTGGGCGGGACAGGGGTCCCCTCTGGAAACACCATATATTTT. Translating it yields CASSLGGTGVPSGNTIYF.

The chain joins TRBV5-4 to TRBJ2-5, with 8 bases matching TRBD2. Looked up from germline, CDR1 is SGHNT and CDR2 is YYREEE (reference sequence). J gave up 13 bases and V 0 bases, and 5 bases lay outside the gene matches. The CDR3 contains 12 residues. CDR3 DNA: TGTGCCAGCAGCTTGGGTGGACTAGCTTCGTACTTC. This sequence encodes CASSLGGLASYF.

This rearrangement joins TRBV29-1 to TRBJ2-1; 7 positions agree with TRBD2. Unmatched junction bases numbered 11, after V lost 7 bases and J lost 2 bases. CDR1 SQVTM and CDR2 ANQGSEA come from the germline V gene. The CDR3 covers 15 residues. The CDR3 spells CSATLAGVTYNEQFF. The CDR3 nucleotides are TGCAGCGCCACCTTGGCGGGAGTTACCTACAATGAGCAGTTCTTC.

The genes are TRBV6-6 and TRBJ2-1; D tentatively fits TRBD1 or TRBD2 (7 bases each). The CDR3 spans 14 residues. CDR1 is MNHNY, CDR2 SVGAGI, per germline (reference sequence). The ends were cut back, 2 bases at V and 6 bases at J, with 11 bases in the middle. CDR3 loop: CASSYDREGNEQFF. CDR3 sequence (DNA): TGTGCCAGCAGTTACGACAGGGAGGGCAATGAGCAGTTCTTC.

The CDR3 DNA sequence: TGTGCCAGCAGCTCAACAGGGGGCAGCACTGAAGCTTTCTTT. It is translated as CASSSTGGSTEAFF. V and J are TRBV13 and TRBJ1-1, with 9 bases fitting TRBD1. This CDR3 has 14 amino acids. J was trimmed by 4 bases and V by 4 bases; bases with no gene match: 4. CDR1 PRHDT and CDR2 FYEKMQ come from the germline V gene (reference sequence).

The V gene is TRBV19, the J gene TRBJ2-7; tentative D call: TRBD1 (6 bases). This CDR3 has 14 residues. The ends were cut back, 1 base at V and 3 bases at J, with 10 bases in the middle. Germline assignment: CDR1 LNHDA and CDR2 SQIVND (reference sequence). CDR3 in DNA: TGTGCCAGTAGTATAGGGACAGCCAACTACGAGCAGTACTTC. This encodes CASSIGTANYEQYF.

This clone was detected once. J is TRBJ2-7 and V is TRBV5-6; perhaps TRBD2 as D (6 bases). CDR3 length: 15 amino acids. V dropped 1 base and J dropped 5 bases, with 16 bases sitting between them. Germline V gene data show CDR1 as SGHDT and CDR2 as YYEEEE. This chain's CDR3 is CASSLLVGRPNEQYF. CDR3 nucleotides: TGTGCCAGCAGCTTGCTGGTTGGGAGGCCGAACGAGCAGTACTTC.

The chain carries TRBV19 and TRBJ1-1; 7 bases match TRBD1. The junction had 4 bases not matched to a gene; V was cut back by 5 bases and J by 4 bases. Germline assignment: CDR1 LNHDA and CDR2 SQIVND (reference sequence). This CDR3 region has 13 residues. DNA of the CDR3: TGTGCCAGTAGTCCGACAGGGCCCACTGAAGCTTTCTTT. Its translation: CASSPTGPTEAFF.

The chain recombines TRBV7-2 with TRBJ2-4; D not resolved. Trimming shortened V by 5 bases and J by 0 bases, and 14 bases separated the two germline ends. This CDR3 is 16 amino acids long. The germline V gene has CDR1 SGHTA and CDR2 FQGNSA. As DNA, the CDR3 is TGTGCCAGCAGCCCGCCAACTCTTCTAGCCAAAAACATTCAGTACTTC. It yields the protein CASSPPTLLAKNIQYF.

The chain links TRBV21-1 to TRBJ2-1. TRBV21-1 is a pseudogene segment. The CDR3 runs 14 residues. CDR3 loop: CASSKRVSYNEQFF. The CDR3 DNA reads as TGTGCCAGCAGCAAAAGGGTGTCCTACAATGAGCAGTTCTTC.

J is TRBJ1-2 and V is TRBV20-1, with D perhaps matching TRBD1 (6 bases). Trimming left V 5 bases short and J 4 bases short, with 8 bases between. The CDR3 is 11 amino acids. CDR1 is DFQATT and CDR2 is SNEGSKA in the germline V gene (reference sequence). In nucleotides, the CDR3 is TGCAGTGCTTTGGACAGCTATGGCTACACCTTC. Its protein product is CSALDSYGYTF.

This clone appeared a few times. J is TRBJ2-7 and V is TRBV5-4, with a possible D match to TRBD2 (5 bases). The V gene lost 5 bases and the J gene lost 0 bases, with 9 bases spanning the gap. The CDR3 sequence is 13 residues long. Germline V gives CDR1 SGHNT, CDR2 YYREEE (reference sequence). CDR3 sequence (DNA): TGTGCCAGCAGGGACTCGTTCTCCTACGAGCAGTACTTC. Translating gives CASRDSFSYEQYF.

This chain links TRBV28 with TRBJ2-1, with 14 nucleotides matching TRBD2. The CDR3 has 18 residues. J gave up 8 bases and V 2 bases, and 11 bases lay outside the gene matches. The germline V gene has CDR1 MDHEN and CDR2 SYDVKM. The CDR3 DNA follows: TGTGCCAGCAGTTTAACCCCCCCGGGACTAGCGGGAGTTCATGAGCAGTTCTTC. Translating it yields CASSLTPPGLAGVHEQFF.

This clone appeared a single time. The V call is TRBV19, the J call TRBJ2-5, with D perhaps matching TRBD2 (6 bases). CDR1 and CDR2 (germline): LNHDA, SQIVND (reference sequence). The CDR3 length is 15 residues. The V end was cut by 7 bases, the J end by 7 bases, with 22 bases between. CDR3 sequence: CASTEERRRGGTQYF. The DNA for the CDR3 is TGTGCCAGTACCGAAGAAAGGAGAAGGGGAGGGACCCAGTACTTC.

The chain has TRBV2 and TRBJ1-1, with TRBD1 identical over 9 bases. The germline V gene encodes CDR1 SNHLY and CDR2 FYNNEI. This CDR3 region has 16 residues. Unmatched junction bases numbered 10, after V lost 6 bases and J lost 2 bases. CDR3 DNA: TGTGCCAGCAGAGACAGGGGGGAGGCCCTAAACACTGAAGCTTTCTTT. This sequence encodes CASRDRGEALNTEAFF.

Details on this clone: Other DNA sequences in the sample encode the same CDR3. This chain connects TRBV7-9 to TRBJ1-1; no reliable D call. With 8 bases removed from V and 4 bases from J, the gap between germline ends came to 11 bases. The germline gives CDR1 SEHNR, CDR2 FQNEAQ (reference sequence). CDR3 length equals 12 residues. The CDR3 region is CASRGWGTEAFF. The CDR3 DNA sequence: TGTGCCAGCCGAGGTTGGGGCACTGAAGCTTTCTTT.

This rearrangement joins TRBV4-3 to TRBJ2-3, with D uncertain. Between the trimmed V and J ends, which lost 1 base and 4 bases, there was a span of 9 bases. The germline V gene has CDR1 LGHNA and CDR2 YSLEER. The CDR3 consists of 14 residues. The CDR3 here is CASSQGIASDTQYF. CDR3 nucleotides: TGCGCCAGCAGCCAAGGGATCGCGTCAGATACGCAGTATTTT.

This chain connects TRBV10-3 to TRBJ2-3; 8 positions match TRBD2. Germline V CDR1 and CDR2: ENHRY, SYGVKD. This CDR3 has 19 residues. The J segment lost 4 bases and the V segment lost 2 bases, leaving 17 bases of the junction unmatched. The CDR3 spells CAISEPSGGAGVSADTQYF. CDR3 nucleotide sequence: TGTGCCATCAGTGAGCCCTCGGGAGGGGCGGGAGTTTCCGCAGATACGCAGTATTTT.